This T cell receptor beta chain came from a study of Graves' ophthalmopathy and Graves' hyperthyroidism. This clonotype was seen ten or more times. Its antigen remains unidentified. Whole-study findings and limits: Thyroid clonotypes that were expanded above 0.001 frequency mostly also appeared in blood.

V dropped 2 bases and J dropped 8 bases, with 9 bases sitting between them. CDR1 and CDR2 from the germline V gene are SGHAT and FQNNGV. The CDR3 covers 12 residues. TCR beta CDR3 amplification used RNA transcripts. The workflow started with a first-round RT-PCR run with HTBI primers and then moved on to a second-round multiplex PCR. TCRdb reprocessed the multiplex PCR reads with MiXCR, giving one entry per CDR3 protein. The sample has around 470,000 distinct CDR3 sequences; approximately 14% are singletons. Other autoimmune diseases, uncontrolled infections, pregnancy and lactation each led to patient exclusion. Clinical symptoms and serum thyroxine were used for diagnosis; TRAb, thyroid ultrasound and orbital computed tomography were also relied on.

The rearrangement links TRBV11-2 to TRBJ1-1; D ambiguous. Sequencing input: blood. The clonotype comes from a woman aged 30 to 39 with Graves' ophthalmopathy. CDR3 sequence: CASSLMVTEAFF. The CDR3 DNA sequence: TGTGCCAGCAGCTTAATGGTGACAGAAGCTTTCTTT.